Shown below are 15 T cell receptor beta chains from a single sample sequenced in a study of blood T cell repertoires in COVID-19. Sequenced by immunoSEQ multiplex PCR; TCRdb stores in-frame clones only, minus some. This sample has hundreds of thousands of clones; 90% occur once, and the top ten carry less than 0.9%. The sequenced sample was PBMCs or T cells enriched from blood (not recorded which). The source is a middle-aged man who had been exposed to COVID-19.

This chain uses TRBV15 with TRBJ1-2, with D unresolved. Germline loops: CDR1 LNHNV, CDR2 YYDKDF (reference sequence). V lost 1 base, J lost 8 bases, and 14 bases lay in between. This CDR3 region has 14 residues. In DNA, the CDR3 is TGTGCCACCAGCAGAGGCGGAGTTTCTTGGGGCTACACCTTC. Amino acids: CATSRGGVSWGYTF.

The V and J genes are TRBV30 and TRBJ1-2, with a tentative D call TRBD1 (5 bases). Trimming shortened V by 3 bases and J by 8 bases, and 31 bases separated the two germline ends. This CDR3 spans 18 amino acids. Germline loops: CDR1 GTSNPN, CDR2 SVGIG (reference sequence). The CDR3 loop reads CAWRTRPTGDGVIWGYTF. The CDR3 DNA reads TGTGCCTGGAGGACCCGACCCACGGGGGACGGGGTTATATGGGGCTACACCTTC.

The chain joins TRBV11-2 to TRBJ2-7, with 14 bases lining up with TRBD2. This CDR3 has 17 amino acids. With V trimmed by 5 bases and J by 3 bases, 9 bases remained unmatched. Germline V lookup: CDR1 SGHAT, CDR2 FQNNGV. The CDR3 DNA reads as TGTGCCAGCAGCCCTCGGACTAGCGGGGGGTCCCTCTACGAGCAGTACTTC. Its translation: CASSPRTSGGSLYEQYF.

The chain uses TRBV12-3 or TRBV12-4 and TRBJ2-2; D might be TRBD2 (5 bases). The CDR3 spans 13 residues. V shed 5 bases and J shed 6 bases, with 10 bases lying between them. CDR3 loop: CASSRLLAGELFF. In DNA, the CDR3 is TGTGCCAGCAGTCGACTACTAGCCGGGGAGCTGTTTTTT.

V and J are TRBV5-4 and TRBJ1-2, with TRBD1 identical over 8 bases. The CDR3 loop spans 15 amino acids. Per germline, CDR1 SGHNT and CDR2 YYREEE (reference sequence). Unmatched junction bases numbered 13, after V lost 4 bases and J lost 8 bases. Here the CDR3 reads CASSAVTGTGKGYTF. CDR3 DNA: TGTGCCAGCAGCGCAGTCACCGGGACAGGAAAGGGCTACACCTTC.

CDR3 amino acids: CASSESRQGSRGEKLFF. The CDR3 DNA is TGTGCCAGCAGTGAAAGTAGACAGGGGAGCCGAGGGGAAAAACTGTTTTTT. The chain has TRBV2 and TRBJ1-4; 8 positions agree with TRBD1. The trim removed 2 bases at V and 8 bases at J, leaving 13 bases unmatched. CDR3 length equals 17 residues. Germline lookup yields CDR1 SNHLY and CDR2 FYNNEI.

The chain uses TRBV9 and TRBJ2-3, with 9 bases fitting TRBD2. Germline V CDR1 and CDR2: SGDLS, YYNGEE. The CDR3 totals 18 residues. J gave up 1 base and V 0 bases, and 9 bases lay outside the gene matches. CDR3 loop: CASSVDGGGARGTDTQYF. DNA for the CDR3: TGTGCCAGCAGCGTAGATGGCGGGGGGGCTCGTGGCACAGATACGCAGTATTTT.

This chain connects TRBV24-1 to TRBJ2-1; 8 bases fit TRBD1. This CDR3 has 13 amino acids. CDR1 and CDR2 from the germline V gene are KGHDR and SFDVKD. The ends lost 9 bases at V and 5 bases at J; junction bases unmatched: 5. For the CDR3, the DNA is TGTGCCACCTCAGGGGGCGGGGACAATGAGCAGTTCTTC. Amino acid sequence: CATSGGGDNEQFF.

The rearrangement links TRBV4-2 to TRBJ1-3, with no clear D. Germline V gives CDR1 LGHNA, CDR2 YNFKEQ. The CDR3 runs 16 residues. Trimming pared 2 bases from V and 7 bases from J, leaving 18 bases between. The CDR3 sequence: CASSQSQNPRGNTIYF. As DNA, the CDR3 is TGTGCCAGCAGCCAATCCCAAAACCCGCGAGGGAACACCATATATTTT.

The rearrangement uses TRBV2 and TRBJ2-2; the match to TRBD1 covers 8 bases. Germline lookup yields CDR1 SNHLY and CDR2 FYNNEI. V shed 1 base, J shed 4 bases, and the junction held 2 bases outside the gene matches. CDR3 size: 15 residues. CDR3 DNA: TGTGCCAGCAGTGAAGGACAGGGGAGCACCGGGGAGCTGTTTTTT. It is translated as CASSEGQGSTGELFF.

CDR3 nucleotide sequence: TGTGCCAGCAGTTTATCGGGGCCAGGGCCCCACAATGAGCAGTTCTTC. It codes for CASSLSGPGPHNEQFF. The chain links TRBV27 to TRBJ2-1, with D possibly being TRBD1 (5 bases). The length of the CDR3 is 16 residues. The germline V gene has CDR1 MNHEY and CDR2 SMNVEV (reference sequence). V lost 0 bases, J lost 5 bases, and 14 bases lay in between.

The chain employs TRBV5-6 and TRBJ1-6; 7 bases agree with TRBD1. V lost 4 bases to trimming and J lost 3 bases; unmatched junction nucleotides: 4. The CDR3 loop spans 15 amino acids. The germline gives CDR1 SGHDT, CDR2 YYEEEE. CDR3 in amino acids: CASSLGQNYNSPLHF. The DNA for the CDR3 is TGTGCCAGCAGCCTGGGACAGAACTATAATTCACCCCTCCACTTT. The full variable domain, in which reference TRBV5-6 and TRBJ1-6 provide the parts outside the CDR3, is DAGVTQSPTHLIKTRGQQVTLRCSPKSGHDTVSWYQQALGQGPQFIFQYYEEEERQRGNFPDRFSGHQFPNYSSELNVNALLLGDSALYLCASSLGQNYNSPLHFGNGTRLTVT.

The V gene is TRBV14, the J gene TRBJ2-5; D is unresolved. V was trimmed by 2 bases and J by 1 base, leaving 11 bases between them. The CDR3 is 15 residues long. The germline CDR1 and CDR2 sequences are SGHDN and FVKESK. CDR3 coding DNA: TGTGCCAGCAGCCAATTGGTGGGCTCCCAAGAGACCCAGTACTTC. Its protein product is CASSQLVGSQETQYF.

The chain couples TRBV9 to TRBJ2-2, with D possibly being TRBD1 (5 bases). V dropped 3 bases and J dropped 4 bases, with 19 bases sitting between them. Germline V gives CDR1 SGDLS, CDR2 YYNGEE. This CDR3 contains 17 residues. For the CDR3, the DNA is TGTGCCAGCAGCGAGACCCCGGCAGGGTCTGGCACCGGGGAGCTGTTTTTT. It yields the protein CASSETPAGSGTGELFF.

The genes are TRBV19 and TRBJ2-1; maybe TRBD2 (5 bases). Per the germline V gene, CDR1 is LNHDA and CDR2 is SQIVND (reference sequence). V lost 3 bases and J 1 base, leaving 10 bases between the germline ends. This CDR3 comprises 15 residues. The CDR3 region is CASSIPRVSYNEQFF. The CDR3 DNA reads TGTGCCAGTAGTATCCCGCGGGTGTCCTACAATGAGCAGTTCTTC.